A selection of T cell receptor beta chains follows, all from one sample in a study of PD-1 blockade in classical Hodgkin lymphoma. The table came from immunoSEQ multiplex PCR; TCRdb's copy has only in-frame clones and leaves some out. The table shows tens of thousands of clones, with about 93% occurring only once. The specimen was peripheral blood mononuclear cells (PBMCs), collected at baseline. Source of these receptors: a human donor with classical Hodgkin lymphoma. Each CDR3 is given with its conserved first and last residue. Fields, in order: V gene, J gene, CDR3 protein.

TRBV5-6	TRBJ1-2	CASTFGGAYGYTF
TRBV27	TRBJ2-2	CASSSTGELFF
TRBV6-1	TRBJ1-1	CASSAGNRVGTEAFF
TRBV11-2	TRBJ2-1	CASSEGTGKYNEQFF
TRBV6-1	TRBJ1-5	CASSENTGGHQPQHF
TRBV5-4	TRBJ1-5	CASSLEGAQPQHF
TRBV27	TRBJ2-1	CASSLLLDNEQFF
TRBV5-6	TRBJ2-5	CASGMAGGGETQYF
TRBV7-3	TRBJ2-1	CASSFRGRGSYNEQFF
TRBV5-1	TRBJ2-2	CASSLAVSGGTGELFF
TRBV7-6	TRBJ2-7	CASSRTQGAGSYEQYF
TRBV9	TRBJ2-2	CASSAGLAGIAGELFF
TRBV6-1	TRBJ2-5	CAAVAGGKQETQYF
TRBV27	TRBJ1-4	CASKRQGLSGEKLFF
TRBV7-6	TRBJ1-3	CASSLDRILAGNTIYF
TRBV7-3	TRBJ1-6	CASSRTGESPLHF
TRBV11-3	TRBJ2-7	CASSLDSASSYEQYF
TRBV10-3	TRBJ2-6	CAISESGRVGAGANVLTF
TRBV4-1	TRBJ2-7	CASSQLDRGLEQYF
TRBV9	TRBJ2-5	CASSSQSGGLATQYF
TRBV7-3	TRBJ2-1	CASSLGQPGGNEQFF
TRBV27	TRBJ2-7	CASSWTSGEEQYF
TRBV6-5	TRBJ2-1	CASSQRDHYNEQFF
TRBV6-5	TRBJ2-1	CASTTGRDEQFF
TRBV5-8	TRBJ2-3	CASSRVRGTQGEDTQYF
TRBV29-1	TRBJ2-1	CSVELAGYNEQFF
TRBV11-2	TRBJ1-2	CASRGTAKNYGYTF
TRBV5-6	TRBJ2-7	CASSLGIHSSYEQYF
TRBV18	TRBJ2-1	CASSAGQEQFF
TRBV19	TRBJ1-1	CASSTHYRPRLSGYLGNTEAFF
TRBV6-5	TRBJ1-2	CASSPGGAPNYGYTF
TRBV7-9	TRBJ1-2	CASSSGVGGQLNYGYTF
TRBV9	TRBJ2-5	CASSVAELGTQYF
TRBV6-6	TRBJ1-1	CASLSQGNTEAFF
TRBV27	TRBJ1-1	CASSLGQAGFPYTEAFF
TRBV30	TRBJ2-7	CAWTPTSLEQYF
TRBV11-1	TRBJ2-5	CASSPGTSGEETQYF
TRBV28	TRBJ1-3	CASSPRRTSSGNTIYF
TRBV19	TRBJ2-7	CASSMSPLESYEQYF
TRBV7-3	TRBJ2-2	CASSLISSGGAGELFF
TRBV27	TRBJ2-1	CASSPLGLAGGPSYNEQFF
TRBV27	TRBJ1-5	CASRQSVGKQPQHF
TRBV7-6	TRBJ2-1	CASSLDRVRAAYNEQFF
TRBV27	TRBJ1-1	CASSFGQLTTEAFF
TRBV2	TRBJ2-3	CASGSPPTDTQYF
TRBV19	TRBJ2-7	CASSWGDGGVYEQYF
TRBV27	TRBJ2-5	CATGSYSSYQETQYF
TRBV7-6	TRBJ2-3	CASSLNGGVADTQYF
TRBV18	TRBJ2-7	CASSHKGVGREPYEQYF
TRBV2	TRBJ1-1	CASSPYGTEAFF
TRBV7-2	TRBJ2-1	CASSFGTEEQFF
TRBV25-1	TRBJ1-5	CASSDTRDRNQPQHF
TRBV25-1	TRBJ1-1	CASSGGTEAFF
TRBV19	TRBJ1-5	CASSIMRVGLSNQPQHF